A selection of T cell receptor beta chains follows, all from one sample in a study of T cells in Graves' hyperthyroidism and ophthalmopathy. TCRdb itself ran the multiplex PCR reads through MiXCR, one entry per CDR3 protein. The sample yields some 370,000 distinct CDR3 sequences, about a sixth seen once. Sequencing input: blood. All receptors derive from a woman aged 25 to 45 with Graves' hyperthyroidism that later progressed to Graves' ophthalmopathy. CDR3s include the opening cysteine and the closing phenylalanine or tryptophan. The D gene is left open where the match is weak. Size is stated for part of the rows, as once, few or many counts, or as a class when the clone is expanded.

J gene,D gene,V gene,clone size,CDR3 DNA,CDR3 protein
TRBJ2-1,.,TRBV7-9,.,TGTGCCAGCAGCGCAGCTGGGTTGGAGGTGCCAAATGAGCAGTTCTTC,CASSAAGLEVPNEQFF
TRBJ2-6,.,TRBV15,few,TGTGCCACCAGCAGAGCAACAGGGTCCGGGGCCAACGTCCTGACTTTC,CATSRATGSGANVLTF
TRBJ2-7,.,TRBV6-5,many,TGTGCCAGCAGTTACGACAGGCAGGGGTTGGGAGAGCAGTACTTC,CASSYDRQGLGEQYF
TRBJ1-2,TRBD1,TRBV12-3/TRBV12-4,many,TGTGCCAGCAGTATAGCCGGGACAGGGGGCCCTGGCTACACCTTC,CASSIAGTGGPGYTF
TRBJ2-3,.,TRBV7-2,many,TGTGCCAGCAGCCCCGCCGGGAATACGCAGTATTTT,CASSPAGNTQYF
TRBJ1-1,.,TRBV28,many,TGTGCCAGCAGATCCAGGGACACTGAAGCTTTCTTT,CASRSRDTEAFF
TRBJ1-1,.,TRBV28,many,TGTGCCAGCAAGAAGGAGGGATGGAGCACTGAAGCTTTCTTT,CASKKEGWSTEAFF
TRBJ2-7,TRBD2,TRBV7-8,many,TGTGCCAGCAGCTTAAGCGGACTAGCGGGATCCTACGAGCAGTACTTC,CASSLSGLAGSYEQYF
TRBJ2-1,.,TRBV14,.,TGTGCCAGCAGCCAAGATAGGGGGGAGCAGTTCTTC,CASSQDRGEQFF
TRBJ2-5,TRBD1,TRBV20-1,.,TGCAGTGCTACACCACAGGGGCTCGGGGAGACCCAGTACTTC,CSATPQGLGETQYF
TRBJ1-1,.,TRBV7-9,few,TGTGCCAGCAGCCCCTGGGGGGGAACAACACGGAACACTGAAGCTTTCTTT,CASSPWGGTTRNTEAFF
TRBJ2-3,TRBD1,TRBV2,once,TGTGCCAGCTCCCCGGGACAGGTGGCAGATACGCAGTATTTT,CASSPGQVADTQYF
TRBJ2-7,.,TRBV11-2,many,TGTGCCAGCAGCTTGACGAGGGGGAGGTACGAGCAGTACTTC,CASSLTRGRYEQYF
TRBJ1-2,.,TRBV3-1,many,TGTGCCAGCAGCCAGGTTCGAAGCTTAACGACTCTCACCTTC,CASSQVRSLTTLTF
TRBJ2-3,TRBD2,TRBV7-9,.,TGTGCCAGCAGCCACAGGACTAGCGGATACCCTAGCACAGATACGCAGTATTTT,CASSHRTSGYPSTDTQYF
TRBJ1-1,.,TRBV5-1,many,TGCGCCAGCAGCTTGCCAGGGTTGACTGAAGCTTTCTTT,CASSLPGLTEAFF
TRBJ2-3,TRBD1,TRBV6-1,.,TGTGCCAGCAGTAACAGCAGGGGGCTTGATACGCAGTATTTT,CASSNSRGLDTQYF
TRBJ2-5,TRBD2,TRBV11-2,many,TGTGCCAGCAGCGTCGGACTAGCGGGAGGGGAGACCCAGTACTTC,CASSVGLAGGETQYF
TRBJ2-7,.,TRBV2,.,TGTGCCAGCAACCCGGGACACAATTACGAGCAGTACTTC,CASNPGHNYEQYF
TRBJ1-2,.,TRBV12-3/TRBV12-4,.,TGTGCCAGCAGTTTAGGACAGTGGTTCACCTTC,CASSLGQWFTF
TRBJ1-6,.,TRBV9,.,TGTGCCAGCAGCCCTCGGCCCTTCTTAAATTCACCCCTCCACTTT,CASSPRPFLNSPLHF
TRBJ2-1,.,TRBV2,many,TGTGCCAGCAGTCAAAATGAGCAGTTCTTC,CASSQNEQFF
TRBJ1-2,.,TRBV3-1,.,TGTGCCAGCAGCCAAAATTACAGGGCTTCCTATGGCTACACCTTC,CASSQNYRASYGYTF
TRBJ2-5,.,TRBV20-1,many,TGCAGTGCTACCCAGGAGACCCAGTACTTC,CSATQETQYF
TRBJ1-6,.,TRBV11-1,.,TGTGCCAGCAGCTCCGGGACGGGGGTTCCCCTCCACTTT,CASSSGTGVPLHF
TRBJ1-5,.,TRBV11-2,.,TGTGCCAGCAGCCCAATATTCCCCCGCGGGACCGGTAAAACTAGCGATCAGCCCCAGCATTTT,CASSPIFPRGTGKTSDQPQHF
TRBJ2-1,TRBD2,TRBV24-1,.,TGTGCCACCAGCTTCCCGGGACTAGCCCATGATGAGCAGTTCTTC,CATSFPGLAHDEQFF
TRBJ2-1,TRBD2,TRBV6-5,.,TGTGCCAGCAGTTACTCGACTAGCGGGAGTTACAATGAGCAGTTCTTC,CASSYSTSGSYNEQFF
TRBJ2-1,TRBD1,TRBV2,many,TGTGCCAGCAGAAAAGGGACAGATTTCTACAATGAGCAGTTCTTC,CASRKGTDFYNEQFF
TRBJ1-5,.,TRBV6-2/TRBV6-3,many,TGTGCCAGCAGGAGGACAGAGAATCAGCCCCAGCATTTT,CASRRTENQPQHF
TRBJ2-7,.,TRBV28,few,TGTGCCAGCAGTTTTGAGGGTCCCGGCTACGAGCAGTACTTC,CASSFEGPGYEQYF